The sequence of this T cell receptor (beta chain) was determined in a study of blood T cell repertoires in COVID-19. Study background: Italy, Spain and the United States were the sources of the convalescent and acute COVID-19 samples. Sources were T cells, B-cell-depleted T cells, or PBMCs; the material itself was cDNA or gDNA.

Authors' data handling: Reference gene primers were amplified, and this amplification served to estimate nucleated cell counts. Here immunoSEQ multiplex PCR was the method, and the copy in TCRdb shows in-frame clones only, minus some. From that table come the V and J calls and clone size; the DNA was used to work out D and trimming. The data contain roughly 200,000 clones, about 86% of them singletons. The clonotype comes from a man between 50 and 59 years old with active or convalescent COVID-19. Source material: peripheral blood.

The CDR3 DNA is TGTGCCTGGAGTTTTCAAGGAACAGGGCACAATCAGCCCCAGCATTTT. It is translated as CAWSFQGTGHNQPQHF. This chain uses TRBV30 with TRBJ1-5, with TRBD1 as a possible D gene (6 bases). CDR3 size: 16 residues. Trimming took 2 bases from V and 3 from J, leaving 17 bases between them. Germline V lookup: CDR1 GTSNPN, CDR2 SVGIG (reference sequence).